This TCR beta chain stems from a study of human T cells and chemical hapten exposure. This sample's time point: patch test 1, 2 weeks after DPC sensitization. The sample's treatment: therapeutic diphenylcyclopropenone sensitization with weekly scalp DPC. The sample holds many counts of this clonotype. This CDR3 comprises 14 residues. The ends were cut back, 5 bases at V and 2 bases at J, with 15 bases in the middle. Germline V gene lookup returns CDR1 DFQATT and CDR2 SNEGSKA (reference sequence). TCRdb re-called the RACE reads through MiXCR, storing one row per CDR3 protein. The sample has fewer than 100,000 distinct CDR3 sequences, around an eighth seen once; the top ten hold approximately 2.1%.

The V gene is TRBV20-1, the J gene TRBJ2-5; the D is unclear. The source of this sequence is a middle-aged woman with alopecia areata. Some clones in this sample may be carry-over from other donors' samples. The sequences come from whole blood, collected in connection with sensitization to the hapten diphenylcyclopropenone (DPC). The CDR3 reads CSAPAPTFQETQYF. CDR3 bases: TGCAGTGCTCCCGCCCCTACATTTCAAGAGACCCAGTACTTC.